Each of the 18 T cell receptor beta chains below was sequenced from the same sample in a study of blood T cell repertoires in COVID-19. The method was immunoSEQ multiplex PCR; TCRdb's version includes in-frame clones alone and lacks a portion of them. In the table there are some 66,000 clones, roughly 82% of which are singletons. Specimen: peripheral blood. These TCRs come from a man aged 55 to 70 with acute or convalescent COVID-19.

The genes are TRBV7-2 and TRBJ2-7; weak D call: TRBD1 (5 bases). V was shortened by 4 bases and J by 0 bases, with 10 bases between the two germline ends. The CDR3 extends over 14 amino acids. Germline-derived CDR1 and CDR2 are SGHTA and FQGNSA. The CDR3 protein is CASSWGRSSYEQYF. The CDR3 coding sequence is TGTGCCAGCAGCTGGGGCCGGAGCTCCTACGAGCAGTACTTC.

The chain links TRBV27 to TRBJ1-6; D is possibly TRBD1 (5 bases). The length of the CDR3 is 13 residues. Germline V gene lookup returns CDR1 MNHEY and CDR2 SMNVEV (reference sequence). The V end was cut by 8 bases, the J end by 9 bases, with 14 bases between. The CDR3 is CASGSRGSSPLHF. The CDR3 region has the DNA TGTGCCAGCGGCTCTCGGGGGAGTTCACCCCTCCACTTT.

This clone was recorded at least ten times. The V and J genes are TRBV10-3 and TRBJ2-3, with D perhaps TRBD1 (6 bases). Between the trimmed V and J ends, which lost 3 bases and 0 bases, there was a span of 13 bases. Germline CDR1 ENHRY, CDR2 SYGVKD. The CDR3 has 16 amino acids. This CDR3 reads CAISERWDISTDTQYF. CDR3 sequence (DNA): TGTGCCATCAGTGAAAGATGGGACATTAGCACAGATACGCAGTATTTT.

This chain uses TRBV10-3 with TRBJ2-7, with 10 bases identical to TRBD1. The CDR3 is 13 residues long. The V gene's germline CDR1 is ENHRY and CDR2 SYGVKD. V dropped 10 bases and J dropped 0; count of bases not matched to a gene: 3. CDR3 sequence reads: CATRQGASYEQYF. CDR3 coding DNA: TGTGCCACCAGACAGGGGGCCTCCTACGAGCAGTACTTC.

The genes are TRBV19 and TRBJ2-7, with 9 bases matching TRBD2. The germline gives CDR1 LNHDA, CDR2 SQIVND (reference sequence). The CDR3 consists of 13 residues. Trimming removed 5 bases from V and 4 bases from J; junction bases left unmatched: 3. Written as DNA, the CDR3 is TGTGCCAGTAGTGTCGGACTAGCGTACGAGCAGTACGTC. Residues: CASSVGLAYEQYV.

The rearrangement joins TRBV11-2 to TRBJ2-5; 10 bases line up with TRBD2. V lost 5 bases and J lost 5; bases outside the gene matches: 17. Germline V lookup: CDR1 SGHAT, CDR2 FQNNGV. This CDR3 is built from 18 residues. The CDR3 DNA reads TGTGCCAGCAGCGCCAGCGGGGGGGCCTTTACTCTCGGGGAGACCCAGTACTTC. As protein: CASSASGGAFTLGETQYF.

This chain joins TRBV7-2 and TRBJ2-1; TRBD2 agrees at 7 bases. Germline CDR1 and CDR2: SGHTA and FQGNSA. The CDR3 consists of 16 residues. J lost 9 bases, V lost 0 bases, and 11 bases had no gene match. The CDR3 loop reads CASSLAALAAGSEQFF. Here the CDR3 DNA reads TGTGCCAGCAGCTTAGCTGCCCTAGCGGCCGGGAGTGAGCAGTTCTTC.

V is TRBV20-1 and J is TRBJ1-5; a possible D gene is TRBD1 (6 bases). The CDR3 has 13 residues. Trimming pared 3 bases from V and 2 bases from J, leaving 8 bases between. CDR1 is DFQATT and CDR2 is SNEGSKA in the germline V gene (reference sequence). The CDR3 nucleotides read TGCAGTGCTAGTGCAGGGGGCAATCAGCCCCAGCATTTT. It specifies CSASAGGNQPQHF.

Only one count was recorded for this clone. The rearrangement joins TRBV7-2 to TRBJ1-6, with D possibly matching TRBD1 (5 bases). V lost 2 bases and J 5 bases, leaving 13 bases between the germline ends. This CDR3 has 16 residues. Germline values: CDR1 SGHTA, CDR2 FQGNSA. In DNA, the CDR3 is TGTGCCAGCAGCTTATTGGGGCCCGGTAATAATTCACCCCTCCACTTT. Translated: CASSLLGPGNNSPLHF.

The CDR3 bases are TGTGCCAGCAGCTCCACCGAGGGTTACGAGCAGTACGTC. Its translation is CASSSTEGYEQYV. The chain has TRBV7-9 and TRBJ2-7, with TRBD2 as a possible D gene (5 bases). Germline CDR1 and CDR2: SEHNR and FQNEAQ (reference sequence). This CDR3 is 13 amino acids long. V dropped 4 bases and J dropped 4 bases, with 11 bases sitting between them.

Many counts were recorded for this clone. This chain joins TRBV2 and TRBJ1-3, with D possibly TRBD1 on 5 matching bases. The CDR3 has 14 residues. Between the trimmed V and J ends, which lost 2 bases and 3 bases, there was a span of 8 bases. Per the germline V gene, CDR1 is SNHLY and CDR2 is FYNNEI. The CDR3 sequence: CASSERQGGNTIYF. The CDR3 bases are TGTGCCAGCAGTGAACGGCAGGGTGGAAACACCATATATTTT.

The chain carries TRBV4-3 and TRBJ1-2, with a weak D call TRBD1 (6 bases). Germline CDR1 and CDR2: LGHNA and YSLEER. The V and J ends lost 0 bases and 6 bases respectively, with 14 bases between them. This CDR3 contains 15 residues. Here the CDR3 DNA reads TGCGCCAGCAGCCAAGAGGGCAGGGGCTTCGATGGCTACACCTTC. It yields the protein CASSQEGRGFDGYTF.

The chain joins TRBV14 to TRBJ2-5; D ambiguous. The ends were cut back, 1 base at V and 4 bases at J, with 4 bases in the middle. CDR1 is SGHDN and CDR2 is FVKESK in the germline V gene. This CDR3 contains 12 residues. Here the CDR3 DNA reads TGTGCCAGCAGCCAAGTTAGAGAGACCCAGTACTTC. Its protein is CASSQVRETQYF. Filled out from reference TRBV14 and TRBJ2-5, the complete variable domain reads EAGVTQFPSHSVIEKGQTVTLRCDPISGHDNLYWYRRVMGKEIKFLLHFVKESKQDESGMPNNRFLAERTGGTYSTLKVQPAELEDSGVYFCASSQVRETQYFGPGTRLLVL.

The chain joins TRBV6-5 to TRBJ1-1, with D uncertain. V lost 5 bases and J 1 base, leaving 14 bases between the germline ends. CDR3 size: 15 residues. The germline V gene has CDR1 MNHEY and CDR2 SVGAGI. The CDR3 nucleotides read TGTGCCAGCAGTACCCGGGATTCTGGGAACACTGAAGCTTTCTTT. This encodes CASSTRDSGNTEAFF.

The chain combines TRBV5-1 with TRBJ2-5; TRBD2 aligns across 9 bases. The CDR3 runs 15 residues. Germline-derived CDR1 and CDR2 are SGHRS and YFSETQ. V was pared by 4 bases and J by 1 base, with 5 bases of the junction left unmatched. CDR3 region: CASSGLAGSQETQYF. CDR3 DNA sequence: TGCGCCAGCAGCGGGCTAGCGGGGTCCCAAGAGACCCAGTACTTC.

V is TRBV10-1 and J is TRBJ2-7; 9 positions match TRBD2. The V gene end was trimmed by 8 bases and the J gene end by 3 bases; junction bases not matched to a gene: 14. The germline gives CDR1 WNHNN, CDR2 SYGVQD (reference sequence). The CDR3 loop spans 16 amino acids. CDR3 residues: CASGEAGGRGSYEQYF. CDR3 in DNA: TGCGCCAGCGGGGAAGCGGGGGGCAGAGGGAGCTACGAGCAGTACTTC.

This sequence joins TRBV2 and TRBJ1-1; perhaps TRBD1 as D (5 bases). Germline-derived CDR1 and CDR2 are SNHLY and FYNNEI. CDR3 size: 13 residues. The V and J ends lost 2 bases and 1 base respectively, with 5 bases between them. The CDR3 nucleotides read TGTGCCAGCAGTGAACAGGGGAACACTGAAGCTTTCTTT. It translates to CASSEQGNTEAFF.

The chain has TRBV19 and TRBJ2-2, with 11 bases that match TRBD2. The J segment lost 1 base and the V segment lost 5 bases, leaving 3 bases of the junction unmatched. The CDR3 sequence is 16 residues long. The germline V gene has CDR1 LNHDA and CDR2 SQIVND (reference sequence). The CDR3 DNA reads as TGTGCCAGTAGTGCTAGCGGGGGGAAGAACACCGGGGAGCTGTTTTTT. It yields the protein CASSASGGKNTGELFF. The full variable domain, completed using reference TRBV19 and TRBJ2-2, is DGGITQSPKYLFRKEGQNVTLSCEQNLNHDAMYWYRQDPGQGLRLIYYSQIVNDFQKGDIAEGYSVSREKKESFPLTVTSAQKNPTAFYLCASSASGGKNTGELFFGEGSRLTVL.